Each of the 14 T cell receptor beta chains below was sequenced from the same sample in a study of cytomegalovirus exposure and HLA in healthy donors. PCR was performed using 60 Vbeta and 13 Jbeta primers. Data came from immunoSEQ multiplex PCR; TCRdb stores just in-frame clones and leaves some out. This sample has 100,000 to 150,000 clones, with 55% to 75% found just once. Sequencing input: PBMCs. These TCRs come from a man aged 25 to 40 in good health and CMV-seronegative.

The genes are TRBV7-9 and TRBJ2-5, with 10 bases that match TRBD2. From germline, CDR1 is SEHNR and CDR2 FQNEAQ (reference sequence). CDR3 size: 16 residues. V lost 6 bases, J lost 1 base, and 8 bases stayed unmatched. The CDR3 DNA is TGTGCCAGCAGTCGTTATAGCGGGGGGAGCCAAGAGACCCAGTACTTC. Amino acid sequence: CASSRYSGGSQETQYF.

This chain links TRBV7-2 with TRBJ1-2, with D maybe TRBD1 (6 bases). V lost 4 bases to trimming and J lost 7 bases, with 19 bases between them. The length of the CDR3 is 15 residues. Germline V lookup: CDR1 SGHTA, CDR2 FQGNSA. The CDR3 loop reads CASSSPGLQGVGYTF. DNA for the CDR3: TGTGCCAGCAGCTCGCCGGGGCTACAGGGAGTTGGCTACACCTTC.

The V call is TRBV2, the J call TRBJ2-2; TRBD1 aligns across 7 bases. V lost 5 bases, J lost 4 bases, and 4 bases stayed unmatched. This CDR3 spans 14 amino acids. CDR1 and CDR2 (germline): SNHLY, FYNNEI. CDR3: CASSLGQSTGELFF. CDR3 sequence (DNA): TGTGCCAGCAGTCTGGGACAGAGCACCGGGGAGCTGTTTTTT. Full variable domain (remainder filled in from reference TRBV2 and TRBJ2-2): EPEVTQTPSHQVTQMGQEVILRCVPISNHLYFYWYRQILGQKVEFLVSFYNNEISEKSEIFDDQFSVERPDGSNFTLKIRSTKLEDSAMYFCASSLGQSTGELFFGEGSRLTVL.

The chain employs TRBV4-1 and TRBJ2-3; D perhaps matches TRBD2 (5 bases). Germline CDR1 MGHRA, CDR2 YSYEKL. Trimming cost V 2 bases and J 0 bases, with 12 bases left between them. The CDR3 runs to 16 residues. The CDR3 region is CASSQLASPSTDTQYF. The CDR3 nucleotides are TGCGCCAGCAGCCAACTAGCCTCACCTAGCACAGATACGCAGTATTTT.

A few counts support this clone. The chain joins TRBV30 to TRBJ2-7; 10 bases match TRBD2. The germline CDR1 and CDR2 sequences are GTSNPN and SVGIG (reference sequence). The length of the CDR3 is 14 residues. With V trimmed by 3 bases and J by 3 bases, 5 bases remained unmatched. DNA of the CDR3: TGTGCCTGGAGCGCTCAGCGGGGGGGCTACGAGCAGTACTTC. Amino acids: CAWSAQRGGYEQYF.

The rearrangement links TRBV7-8 to TRBJ2-5, with TRBD2 as a possible D gene (6 bases). Looked up from germline, CDR1 is SGHVS and CDR2 is FQNEAQ. This CDR3 contains 17 residues. The germline V and J ends were trimmed by 3 bases and 0 bases, with 17 bases remaining between them. The CDR3 region is CASSFLMGLMNQETQYF. As DNA, the CDR3 is TGTGCCAGCAGCTTCCTCATGGGACTCATGAACCAAGAGACCCAGTACTTC.

The chain couples TRBV6-5 to TRBJ2-7, with TRBD1 matching over 10 bases. The CDR3 runs 15 residues. The J segment lost 2 bases and the V segment lost 7 bases, leaving 8 bases of the junction unmatched. Germline loops: CDR1 MNHEY, CDR2 SVGAGI. This CDR3 is CASTYLGTGAYEQYF. CDR3 nucleotide sequence: TGTGCCAGCACCTACCTAGGGACAGGGGCCTACGAGCAGTACTTC.

Of note for this clone: The junction departs from germline at one end; a sequencing error may be responsible. In the same sample, other DNA sequences code for this CDR3. The chain links TRBV28 to TRBJ1-2; TRBD1 matches 9 bases. CDR1 is MDHEN and CDR2 is SYDVKM in the germline V gene. This CDR3 has 14 residues. The CDR3 reads CASNGQGKQYGYTF. The DNA of the CDR3 is TGTGCCAGCAATGGACAGGGGAAGCAATATGGCTACACTTTC.

The chain joins TRBV9 to TRBJ1-6; tentative D call: TRBD1 (5 bases). Trimming removed 0 bases at V and 10 bases at J, with 17 bases between. Germline values: CDR1 SGDLS, CDR2 YYNGEE. This CDR3 contains 16 residues. The CDR3 loop is CASSVGGAGTHSPLHF. In DNA form, the CDR3 reads TGTGCCAGCAGCGTAGGAGGAGCGGGGACTCACTCACCCCTCCACTTT.

This clone appeared a few times. V usage is TRBV2 and J usage is TRBJ1-4, with a possible D match to TRBD1 (5 bases). V dropped 3 bases and J dropped 6 bases, with 14 bases sitting between them. The CDR3 totals 15 residues. Germline V lookup: CDR1 SNHLY, CDR2 FYNNEI. The CDR3, as DNA: TGTGCCAGCAGTGATATCGGGGGGGGGTATGAAAAACTGTTTTTT. This translates into CASSDIGGGYEKLFF.

The CDR3 coding sequence is TGTGCCAGCAGTTACACAGGGGACAATTCACCCCTCCACTTT. It yields the protein CASSYTGDNSPLHF. The rearrangement links TRBV6-6 to TRBJ1-6, with 7 bases matching TRBD1. Unmatched junction bases numbered 2, after V lost 2 bases and J lost 7 bases. There are 14 residues in the CDR3. Germline lookup yields CDR1 MNHNY and CDR2 SVGAGI (reference sequence).

The chain links TRBV27 to TRBJ1-4; D perhaps matches TRBD1 (6 bases). CDR1 and CDR2 from the germline V gene are MNHEY and SMNVEV (reference sequence). V dropped 2 bases and J dropped 8 bases, with 15 bases sitting between them. The CDR3 is 15 residues long. The CDR3 here is CASSLGAGVGEKLFF. Here the CDR3 DNA reads TGTGCCAGCAGTTTAGGCGCAGGGGTCGGGGAAAAACTGTTTTTT.

This clone was recorded once. Written as DNA, the CDR3 is TGTGCCATCAGTGAGTCTCGGGGGGGCCGTTACAATGAGCAGTTCTTC. Protein product: CAISESRGGRYNEQFF. The rearrangement uses TRBV10-3 and TRBJ2-1, with 8 bases aligning to TRBD2. The CDR3 sequence is 16 residues long. Trimming at V came to 0 bases and at J to 4 bases, leaving 5 bases not matched to a gene. Looked up from germline, CDR1 is ENHRY and CDR2 is SYGVKD.

The gene calls are TRBV2 and TRBJ1-2; TRBD1 agrees at 8 bases. With 4 bases clipped from V and 4 bases from J, the junction kept 5 bases outside the gene matches. This CDR3 comprises 14 residues. In germline, CDR1 is SNHLY, CDR2 FYNNEI. CDR3 residues: CASSVAGGIYGYTF. As DNA, the CDR3 is TGTGCCAGCAGTGTTGCAGGGGGCATCTATGGCTACACCTTC.